This T cell receptor (beta chain) was obtained from a study of long-term antiretroviral therapy in people with HIV. Survey level was the resolution at which the v3.0 immunoSEQ assay ran. Method: immunoSEQ multiplex PCR; TCRdb's copy keeps in-frame clones and lacks some. This repertoire shows 20,000 to 30,000 clones, roughly 86% found once; its top ten account for roughly 8.7%. Trimming removed 0 bases from V and 4 bases from J; junction bases left unmatched: 8. Germline values: CDR1 SGHNT, CDR2 YYREEE (reference sequence). CDR3 length equals 16 residues. This clone was observed once. This sample comprised unsorted PBMCs, obtained 1.8 years before starting antiretroviral therapy. The rearrangement uses TRBV5-4 and TRBJ2-7; TRBD1 matches 9 bases. The receptor was derived from a man in his fifties with HIV. The CDR3 spells CASSLVSGQGMYEQYF. CDR3 in DNA: TGTGCCAGCAGCTTGGTGTCCGGACAGGGGATGTACGAGCAGTACTTC.